What follows are 25 T cell receptor beta chains derived from one specimen sequenced in a study of shared T cell receptors in the human thymus (TCRdb year 2021). To prepare the library, the immunoSEQ multiplex PCR assay was applied. The clones in this table, taken by TCRdb from immuneACCESS, are in-frame only. Not every clone is retained; where verified, under half of the shortfall comes from an unresolved V gene, and the cause of the rest is unknown. In this sample the table shows 500,000 to 550,000 clones, approximately 78% of which occur a single time. Of the sample, 0.01% to 0.015% falls within the top ten clones. The same sample was also studied in work on human thymus T cells.

Specimen: thymocytes. The receptor set was obtained from a boy under three years old with a congenital heart defect. Donor details come from another sample of the same person, matched by shared clones.

The V and J genes are TRBV6-1 and TRBJ1-1; tentatively, D is TRBD1 (6 bases). The CDR3 is made up of 13 amino acids. V lost 2 bases to trimming and J lost 6 bases, with 10 bases between them. Germline V gives CDR1 MNHNS, CDR2 SASEGT. The CDR3 loop is CASSETDRPEAFF. The DNA for the CDR3 is TGTGCCAGCAGTGAAACGGACAGACCTGAAGCTTTCTTT.

CDR3: CARQEIANYGYTF. In DNA form, the CDR3 reads TGTGCCAGACAGGAGATAGCTAACTATGGCTACACCTTC. This chain uses TRBV7-2 with TRBJ1-2; maybe TRBD1 (5 bases). The CDR3 length is 13 residues. Germline V gene sequence: CDR1 SGHTA, CDR2 FQGNSA. The V end was cut by 9 bases, the J end by 0 bases, with 11 bases between.

J is TRBJ2-1 and V is TRBV30; 12 bases are a match to TRBD2. The length of the CDR3 is 17 residues. Germline trimming cut 2 bases from V and 7 bases from J; bases unmatched to any gene: 12. Per germline, CDR1 GTSNPN and CDR2 SVGIG (reference sequence). The chain's CDR3 is CAWSHHLLAGGSNEQFF. As DNA, the CDR3 is TGTGCCTGGAGTCACCACTTACTAGCGGGAGGTAGTAATGAGCAGTTCTTC.

This chain uses TRBV27 with TRBJ2-5; D is uncertain. Germline CDR1 and CDR2: MNHEY and SMNVEV (reference sequence). The CDR3 extends over 12 amino acids. V was pared by 1 base and J by 3 bases, with 3 bases between. In DNA, the CDR3 is TGTGCCAGCAGTTTATATAAAGAGACCCAGTACTTC. Translated, it gives CASSLYKETQYF.

The rearrangement uses TRBV29-1 and TRBJ2-1; TRBD2 matches 10 bases. This CDR3 is built from 17 residues. Trimming removed 7 bases from V and 3 bases from J; junction bases left unmatched: 15. The germline V gene has CDR1 SQVTM and CDR2 ANQGSEA. The CDR3 DNA follows: TGCAGCGCTTGGAATAGACCGGGACTAGCGTTCTACAATGAGCAGTTCTTC. Amino acids: CSAWNRPGLAFYNEQFF.

The chain joins TRBV4-3 to TRBJ1-5, with a possible D match to TRBD1 (6 bases). Germline-derived CDR1 and CDR2 are LGHNA and YSLEER. The CDR3 consists of 15 residues. The V end lost 2 bases, the J end lost 3 bases, and 11 bases lay between the germline ends. CDR3 in amino acids: CASSQTTGHNQPQHF. DNA of the CDR3: TGCGCCAGCAGCCAAACGACAGGACACAATCAGCCCCAGCATTTT.

CDR3 sequence: CASSDSIGYTF. DNA for the CDR3: TGTGCCAGCAGTGATAGTATTGGCTACACCTTC. The V gene is TRBV28, the J gene TRBJ1-2; D unresolved. The CDR3 spans 11 residues. Germline lookup yields CDR1 MDHEN and CDR2 SYDVKM. The V gene lost 5 bases and the J gene lost 7 bases, with 8 bases spanning the gap.

In this sample, this clone turned up a few times. V and J are TRBV20-1 and TRBJ1-2; D unresolved. Germline CDR1 DFQATT, CDR2 SNEGSKA (reference sequence). Trimming shortened V by 2 bases and J by 8 bases, and 9 bases separated the two germline ends. This CDR3 is built from 11 residues. The chain's CDR3 is CSARFPGGYTF. The CDR3 DNA reads TGCAGTGCTAGATTCCCGGGAGGCTACACCTTC.

The chain recombines TRBV10-3 with TRBJ2-7, with D possibly TRBD1 on 7 matching bases. CDR3 length: 13 amino acids. V was cut by 10 bases and J by 0 bases, with 13 bases left in between. Looked up from germline, CDR1 is ENHRY and CDR2 is SYGVKD. Here the CDR3 reads CASGGGSSYEQYF. Here the CDR3 DNA reads TGTGCCAGCGGAGGGGGCAGCTCCTACGAGCAGTACTTC.

The rearrangement links TRBV7-9 to TRBJ2-7, with D perhaps matching TRBD2 (6 bases). The CDR3 covers 12 residues. Trimming took 5 bases from V and 6 from J, leaving 11 bases between them. From germline, CDR1 is SEHNR and CDR2 FQNEAQ (reference sequence). CDR3 bases: TGTGCCAGCAGCCCTTCCGGGGGCGAGCAGTACTTC. It is translated as CASSPSGGEQYF.

About this clone: The same CDR3 also results from other DNA sequences found in this sample. The genes are TRBV9 and TRBJ2-5, with 8 bases aligning to TRBD2. This CDR3 has 16 residues. Germline V gene data show CDR1 as SGDLS and CDR2 as YYNGEE. V lost 3 bases to trimming and J lost 2 bases; unmatched junction nucleotides: 9. The CDR3 DNA sequence: TGTGCCAGCAGCGCCCCCCCGGCGGGAGGTCAAGAGACCCAGTACTTC. Its translation: CASSAPPAGGQETQYF. The full variable domain, its missing parts supplied by reference TRBV9 and TRBJ2-5, is DSGVTQTPKHLITATGQRVTLRCSPRSGDLSVYWYQQSLDQGLQFLIQYYNGEERAKGNILERFSAQQFPDLHSELNLSSLELGDSALYFCASSAPPAGGQETQYFGPGTRLLVL.

CDR3 sequence reads: CASSPRTGGGPETQYF. In nucleotides, the CDR3 is TGCGCCAGCAGCCCCCGGACAGGGGGTGGACCAGAGACCCAGTACTTC. The chain employs TRBV5-1 and TRBJ2-5; 10 nucleotides match TRBD1. Germline V gene lookup returns CDR1 SGHRS and CDR2 YFSETQ. The CDR3 runs to 16 residues. The V gene end was trimmed by 4 bases and the J gene end by 4 bases; junction bases not matched to a gene: 10. Complete variable domain (other parts from reference TRBV5-1 and TRBJ2-5): KAGVTQTPRYLIKTRGQQVTLSCSPISGHRSVSWYQQTPGQGLQFLFEYFSETQRNKGNFPGRFSGRQFSNSRSEMNVSTLELGDSALYLCASSPRTGGGPETQYFGPGTRLLVL.

The chain joins TRBV19 to TRBJ2-1, with 7 bases aligning to TRBD2. Germline-derived CDR1 and CDR2 are LNHDA and SQIVND (reference sequence). The CDR3 spans 16 residues. The V and J ends lost 3 bases and 5 bases, in that order; junction bases with no gene match: 10. CDR3 bases: TGTGCCAGTAGTATGGTGGGCGGGAGTCCCAACAATGAGCAGTTCTTC. This gives the protein CASSMVGGSPNNEQFF.

The chain links TRBV25-1 to TRBJ2-3; 9 nucleotides agree with TRBD2. This CDR3 comprises 16 residues. Germline lookup yields CDR1 MGHDK and CDR2 SYGVNS. V lost 1 base and J lost 4; bases outside the gene matches: 6. In DNA form, the CDR3 reads TGTGCCAGCAGTGAATCAACGCGGGAGGGCGCAGATACGCAGTATTTT. It specifies CASSESTREGADTQYF.

J is TRBJ1-5 and V is TRBV4-2; 7 nucleotides match TRBD1. V lost 4 bases, J lost 3 bases, and 6 bases stayed unmatched. Germline loops: CDR1 LGHNA, CDR2 YNFKEQ. The CDR3 runs 15 residues. CDR3 DNA: TGTGCCAGCAGCCGAGAGGGACAGCTCAATCAGCCCCAGCATTTT. Translation gives CASSREGQLNQPQHF.

The J gene is TRBJ1-3, the V gene TRBV28; D gene unclear. The CDR3 has 16 residues. V lost 4 bases and J lost 0, with 13 bases in between. Germline V gene sequence: CDR1 MDHEN, CDR2 SYDVKM. For the CDR3, the DNA is TGTGCCAGCAGTTGGGCCACCGGGAGCTCTGGAAACACCATATATTTT. Translating gives CASSWATGSSGNTIYF.

This clone was found a few times. This chain uses TRBV4-2 with TRBJ2-1; TRBD1 aligns across 7 bases. The germline V gene has CDR1 LGHNA and CDR2 YNFKEQ. CDR3 size: 15 residues. Germline trimming cut 3 bases from V and 6 bases from J; bases unmatched to any gene: 8. Here the CDR3 DNA reads TGTGCCAGCAGCCAGGGACAGAACCTCGTCAATGAGCAGTTCTTC. Translated, it gives CASSQGQNLVNEQFF.

Here the CDR3 reads CASSQDQRGLITDTQYF. The CDR3 region has the DNA TGTGCCAGCAGCCAAGATCAAAGGGGACTCATCACAGATACGCAGTATTTT. The chain employs TRBV4-2 and TRBJ2-3, with a possible D match to TRBD2 (6 bases). V was pared by 0 bases and J by 2 bases, with 15 bases between. In germline, CDR1 is LGHNA, CDR2 YNFKEQ. This CDR3 has 17 residues.

The chain joins TRBV13 to TRBJ2-1, with a possible D match to TRBD2 (5 bases). CDR3 length: 12 amino acids. The V gene's germline CDR1 is PRHDT and CDR2 FYEKMQ (reference sequence). V was trimmed by 3 bases and J by 6 bases, leaving 6 bases between them. CDR3 loop: CASSLGVNEQFF. As DNA, the CDR3 is TGTGCCAGCAGCTTGGGAGTCAATGAGCAGTTCTTC. The whole variable domain, filled in from reference TRBV13 and TRBJ2-1, reads AAGVIQSPRHLIKEKRETATLKCYPIPRHDTVYWYQQGPGQDPQFLISFYEKMQSDKGSIPDRFSAQQFSDYHSELNMSSLELGDSALYFCASSLGVNEQFFGPGTRLTVL.

The chain recombines TRBV2 with TRBJ2-1, with D possibly TRBD1 on 5 matching bases. Trimming pared 6 bases from V and 6 bases from J, leaving 15 bases between. CDR3 length: 14 amino acids. The germline V gene has CDR1 SNHLY and CDR2 FYNNEI. The CDR3 region is CASSQDTGFNEQFF. For the CDR3, the DNA is TGTGCCAGCAGCCAGGACACGGGTTTCAATGAGCAGTTCTTC.

This rearrangement joins TRBV19 to TRBJ2-5; TRBD1 might be the D (7 bases). Germline V gene data show CDR1 as LNHDA and CDR2 as SQIVND (reference sequence). The V and J ends lost 3 bases and 4 bases respectively, with 12 bases between them. The CDR3 has 14 amino acids. CDR3 in DNA: TGTGCCAGTAGTATGGGGCAGGGGGGAGAGACCCAGTACTTC. Protein: CASSMGQGGETQYF. The full variable domain, its missing parts supplied by reference TRBV19 and TRBJ2-5, is DGGITQSPKYLFRKEGQNVTLSCEQNLNHDAMYWYRQDPGQGLRLIYYSQIVNDFQKGDIAEGYSVSREKKESFPLTVTSAQKNPTAFYLCASSMGQGGETQYFGPGTRLLVL.

The chain has TRBV7-9 and TRBJ2-1; 11 nucleotides match TRBD2. The germline gives CDR1 SEHNR, CDR2 FQNEAQ (reference sequence). J was trimmed by 4 bases and V by 5 bases; bases with no gene match: 4. This CDR3 region has 15 residues. DNA of the CDR3: TGTGCCAGCAGCATACTAGCGGGAGTGTACAATGAGCAGTTCTTC. Translated, it gives CASSILAGVYNEQFF. Together with reference TRBV7-9 and TRBJ2-1, the CDR3 gives the full variable domain: DTGVSQNPRHKITKRGQNVTFRCDPISEHNRLYWYRQTLGQGPEFLTYFQNEAQLEKSRLLSDRFSAERPKGSFSTLEIQRTEQGDSAMYLCASSILAGVYNEQFFGPGTRLTVL.

V and J are TRBV28 and TRBJ2-1; 9 positions match TRBD1. V gave up 8 bases and J gave up 7 bases; unmatched junction bases: 3. Germline CDR1 MDHEN, CDR2 SYDVKM. CDR3 length equals 12 residues. CDR3 sequence reads: CASHRGRNEQFF. The CDR3 DNA follows: TGTGCCAGCCACAGGGGGCGGAATGAGCAGTTCTTC.

This chain joins TRBV2 and TRBJ1-5, with D maybe TRBD1 (6 bases). The CDR3 covers 15 residues. Germline CDR1 and CDR2: SNHLY and FYNNEI. The germline V and J ends were trimmed by 8 bases and 1 base, with 15 bases remaining between them. The CDR3 loop reads CASGSGAWSNQPQHF. In nucleotides, the CDR3 is TGTGCCAGCGGCTCAGGGGCTTGGAGCAATCAGCCCCAGCATTTT.

This clone was seen a single time. The rearrangement links TRBV10-2 to TRBJ2-7; weak D call: TRBD2 (6 bases). Trimming left V 2 bases short and J 3 bases short, with 14 bases between. Germline assignment: CDR1 WSHSY and CDR2 SAAADI. The CDR3 runs to 15 residues. CDR3 sequence: CASSEDRDSSYEQYF. CDR3 DNA: TGCGCCAGCAGTGAGGACCGGGACTCGAGCTACGAGCAGTACTTC.